One sample yielded the 18 T cell receptor beta chains listed below, sequenced in a study of shared clonotypes between healthy human individuals. Produced via immunoSEQ multiplex PCR; TCRdb's table is partial and in-frame only. The sample lists roughly 2 million clones; more than 90% were seen once. The sample consisted of naive CD4+ T cells sorted from blood. Subset reported: CD45RA+ positively selected. The receptors were sampled from a man aged 18 to 29 in good health.

The chain uses TRBV2 and TRBJ1-1; 8 positions agree with TRBD1. Germline V lookup: CDR1 SNHLY, CDR2 FYNNEI. This CDR3 is 14 amino acids long. V shed 9 bases and J 5 bases; nucleotides not matched to a gene: 11. This CDR3 reads CASLEQGVGTEAFF. In nucleotides, the CDR3 is TGTGCCAGTCTAGAACAGGGGGTGGGTACTGAAGCTTTCTTT.

The rearrangement joins TRBV5-1 to TRBJ2-7; perhaps D is TRBD1 or TRBD2 (5 bases each). The germline V and J ends were trimmed by 4 bases and 6 bases, with 23 bases remaining between them. Germline CDR1 and CDR2: SGHRS and YFSETQ. CDR3 length: 16 residues. CDR3 sequence: CASSGGQKGPASEQYF. The DNA for the CDR3 is TGCGCCAGCAGCGGGGGTCAAAAAGGACCGGCGTCCGAGCAGTACTTC.

As to this clone: At the DNA level, this CDR3 is encoded by other sequences in the same sample as well. The V gene is TRBV18, the J gene TRBJ1-1, with D uncertain. The ends were cut back, 4 bases at V and 1 base at J, with 10 bases in the middle. Per the germline V gene, CDR1 is KGHSH and CDR2 is LQKENI. The CDR3 consists of 14 residues. CDR3 coding DNA: TGTGCCAGCTCACGAGATGGCGGGAACACTGAAGCTTTCTTT. Encoded protein: CASSRDGGNTEAFF.

V is TRBV27 and J is TRBJ2-7; TRBD2 is a possible D gene (5 bases). This CDR3 contains 15 residues. From germline, CDR1 is MNHEY and CDR2 SMNVEV (reference sequence). V was shortened by 4 bases and J by 0 bases, with 13 bases between the two germline ends. CDR3 sequence reads: CASSSLARSSYEQYF. In DNA, the CDR3 is TGTGCCAGCAGTTCCTTAGCGAGAAGCTCCTACGAGCAGTACTTC.

Comments on this clone: This sample also contains other DNA sequences that code for the same CDR3. V and J are TRBV6-6 and TRBJ2-7, with 7 bases matching TRBD1. The J segment lost 1 base and the V segment lost 6 bases, leaving 3 bases of the junction unmatched. Germline V lookup: CDR1 MNHNY, CDR2 SVGAGI (reference sequence). This CDR3 is built from 13 residues. The CDR3 bases are TGTGCCAGCAGGCCGACAGGGTCCTACGAGCAGTACTTC. Its protein product is CASRPTGSYEQYF.

This rearrangement joins TRBV4-3 to TRBJ2-2, with no clear D. V lost 4 bases and J lost 6, with 12 bases in between. The CDR3 has 14 residues. CDR1 LGHNA and CDR2 YSLEER come from the germline V gene. The DNA for the CDR3 is TGCGCCAGCAGCCGCGATCATGTTCCCGGGGAGCTGTTTTTT. Its translation: CASSRDHVPGELFF.

The chain joins TRBV11-2 to TRBJ2-1; perhaps TRBD2 as D (5 bases). CDR1 and CDR2 from the germline V gene are SGHAT and FQNNGV. V lost 0 bases and J 4 bases, leaving 10 bases between the germline ends. CDR3 length: 15 amino acids. The chain's CDR3 is CASSLDRSGYNEQFF. The CDR3 region has the DNA TGTGCCAGCAGCTTAGATAGGAGCGGATACAATGAGCAGTTCTTC.

Comment on this clone: This same CDR3 is encoded by further DNA sequences in the sample. The J gene is TRBJ2-3, the V gene TRBV30, with D possibly matching TRBD1 (5 bases). In germline, CDR1 is GTSNPN, CDR2 SVGIG (reference sequence). V dropped 0 bases and J dropped 2 bases, with 6 bases sitting between them. The CDR3 has 13 residues. The CDR3 DNA is TGTGCCTGGAGTGTTGGGGCCACAGATACGCAGTATTTT. This gives the protein CAWSVGATDTQYF.

This chain connects TRBV27 to TRBJ1-4; TRBD1 might be the D (5 bases). The V gene lost 6 bases and the J gene lost 5 bases, with 22 bases spanning the gap. CDR3 size: 17 residues. Germline CDR1 MNHEY, CDR2 SMNVEV (reference sequence). Here the CDR3 reads CASSSFRLAGKNEKLFF. CDR3 sequence (DNA): TGTGCCAGCAGCTCGTTTAGGTTGGCAGGGAAGAATGAAAAACTGTTTTTT.

The CDR3 is CASSPRRDTAGAFF. The CDR3 region has the DNA TGTGCCAGCAGCCCTCGACGGGACACCGCGGGAGCTTTCTTT. The chain has TRBV7-2 and TRBJ1-1; D possibly corresponds to TRBD1 (6 bases). V shed 5 bases and J shed 10 bases, with 20 bases lying between them. CDR1 SGHTA and CDR2 FQGNSA come from the germline V gene. The CDR3 sequence is 14 residues long. The complete variable domain, with remaining parts taken from reference TRBV7-2 and TRBJ1-1, reads GAGVSQSPSNKVTEKGKDVELRCDPISGHTALYWYRQSLGQGLEFLIYFQGNSAPDKSGLPSDRFSAERTGGSVSTLTIQRTQQEDSAVYLCASSPRRDTAGAFFGQGTRLTVV.

This rearrangement joins TRBV6-1 to TRBJ1-5, with TRBD1 identical over 7 bases. The CDR3 loop spans 13 amino acids. The germline CDR1 and CDR2 sequences are MNHNS and SASEGT. With 4 bases clipped from V and 6 bases from J, the junction kept 3 bases outside the gene matches. The CDR3 reads CASSADRAQPQHF. Here the CDR3 DNA reads TGTGCCAGCAGTGCTGACAGGGCTCAGCCCCAGCATTTT.

The gene calls are TRBV20-1 and TRBJ2-1; D is unclear. Germline CDR1 reads DFQATT; CDR2 reads SNEGSKA (reference sequence). The CDR3 contains 11 residues. The V end was cut by 5 bases, the J end by 10 bases, with 12 bases between. The CDR3 region is CSASSTGEQFF. The CDR3 DNA is TGCAGTGCTTCGTCGACTGGGGAGCAGTTCTTC.

This clone was observed once. V is TRBV9 and J is TRBJ2-5; D gene uncertain. The CDR3 consists of 14 residues. CDR1 is SGDLS, CDR2 YYNGEE, per germline. With 0 bases removed from V and 7 bases from J, the gap between germline ends came to 13 bases. The CDR3 nucleotides read TGTGCCAGCAGCGTAGACCTCCTGGCGGCGACCCAGTACTTC. Protein: CASSVDLLAATQYF.

CDR3 region: CASSSDRGTYNEQFF. The DNA for the CDR3 is TGTGCCAGCAGCTCGGACAGGGGCACCTACAATGAGCAGTTCTTC. J is TRBJ2-1 and V is TRBV11-2; 9 nucleotides agree with TRBD1. CDR1 is SGHAT, CDR2 FQNNGV, per germline. The junction had 3 bases not matched to a gene; V was cut back by 4 bases and J by 2 bases. CDR3 size: 15 residues.

Notes on this clone: Other DNA sequences in this sample translate to the same CDR3. The CDR3 sequence is CAWSVRDYGYTF. Here the CDR3 DNA reads TGTGCCTGGAGTGTACGCGACTATGGCTACACCTTC. The chain links TRBV30 to TRBJ1-2, with D uncertain. CDR1 and CDR2 from the germline V gene are GTSNPN and SVGIG (reference sequence). The CDR3 is 12 residues long. V lost 0 bases and J 3 bases, leaving 5 bases between the germline ends.

The chain uses TRBV6-1 and TRBJ1-6; D perhaps matches TRBD1 (6 bases). With 11 bases removed from V and 6 bases from J, the gap between germline ends came to 11 bases. Germline V gives CDR1 MNHNS, CDR2 SASEGT. The CDR3 covers 12 residues. CDR3 DNA: TGTGCCGGGGAGGGGGGTAATTCACCCCTCCACTTT. Its translation: CAGEGGNSPLHF.

This chain joins TRBV9 and TRBJ2-2; D may be TRBD1 or TRBD2 (6 bases each). The CDR3 consists of 15 residues. Germline CDR1 is SGDLS and CDR2 is YYNGEE. V lost 4 bases, J lost 3 bases, and 13 bases lay in between. The CDR3 DNA reads TGTGCCAGCAGCCCGTGGGGGGCGGACACCGGGGAGCTGTTTTTT. It specifies CASSPWGADTGELFF.

The chain recombines TRBV5-6 with TRBJ1-6; D is undetermined. V lost 0 bases and J 7 bases, leaving 14 bases between the germline ends. This CDR3 contains 16 residues. Germline V gene lookup returns CDR1 SGHDT and CDR2 YYEEEE. CDR3 bases: TGTGCCAGCAGCTTGGGATCCCCAGCGGGAAATTCACCCCTCCACTTT. This translates into CASSLGSPAGNSPLHF.